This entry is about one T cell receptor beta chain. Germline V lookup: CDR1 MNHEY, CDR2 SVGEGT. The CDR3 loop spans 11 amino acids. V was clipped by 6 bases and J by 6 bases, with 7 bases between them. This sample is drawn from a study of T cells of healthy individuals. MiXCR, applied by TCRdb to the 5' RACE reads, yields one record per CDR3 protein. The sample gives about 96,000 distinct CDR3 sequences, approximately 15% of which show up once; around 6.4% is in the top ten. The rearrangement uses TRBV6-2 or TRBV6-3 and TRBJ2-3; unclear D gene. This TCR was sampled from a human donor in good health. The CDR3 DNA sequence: TGTGCCAGCAGCCTATGGGATACGCAGTATTTT. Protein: CASSLWDTQYF.